This TCR beta chain was recovered during a study of blood T cell repertoires in COVID-19 (dated by TCRdb to 2019 to 2021). Looking at the study overall: Samples from collaborators originated in the United States, Italy and Spain and spanned both the acute and convalescent phases of COVID-19. The material from the prospective study consisted of cDNA or gDNA derived from T cells, B-cell-depleted T cells, or PBMCs. Deeply sampled blood TCRbeta repertoires from subjects exposed to, actively infected with, or recovered from COVID-19 were included in the dataset. The repertoires were released in a freely available public database meant as a resource for research on the immune response to SARS-CoV-2. Samples came from the ongoing ImmuneRACE study (first 160 participants) plus 1,254 subjects from 6 global collaborators. Nearly every sample came with metadata listing a de-identified subject ID, COVID-19 status, age in years and sex. Where available, HLA class I and class II types were taken from metadata supplied by the sample provider and were not determined by assay-based typing.

V is trimmed back by 4 bases and J by 6 bases, and the junction contains 13 bases that no gene match accounts for. In the germline V gene (reference sequence), CDR1 corresponds to SGHNT and CDR2 to YYREEE. The CDR3 numbers 16 residues from cysteine through phenylalanine. The DNA shown is the 48-base CDR3, in frame from base 1. Of note for this clone: Its antigen has not been determined. One base away there is no much larger clone; base qualities are not given.

TCRbeta CDR3 regions were amplified from genomic DNA by means of the immunoSEQ Assay, a bias-controlled multiplex PCR. The published analysis was carried out like this. The number of nucleated cells in each sample was estimated by amplification of reference gene primers within the assay. To quantify the absolute abundance of each unique TCRbeta CDR3 rearrangement, sequence reads were collapsed and filtered. Productive Simpson clonality was computed per sample as the square root of Simpson's diversity index over productive rearrangements. The immuneACCESS repertoire file appears here via TCRdb, limited to in-frame rearrangements. These files lack a portion of the clones; in checked studies, under half of the deficit traces to unresolved V genes, and the cause of the others is not known. V and J calls and clone size are copied from that table; D and trimming were computed from the DNA. The sample table contains 200,000 or so clones; only one count was recorded for about 86% of them. Roughly 2.4% of the sample is in the top ten clones.

The collaborating institutions used their own protocols to collect whole blood in K2EDTA tubes. For TCRbeta analysis, collaborators shipped samples in one of three forms: frozen whole blood, isolated PBMCs, or DNA extracted from either of those sample types. What the study reported, not specific to this receptor: How much clinical and demographic metadata was included differed by source and by participant, and the metadata was provided uncurated.

The sample comprised peripheral blood. This TCR derives from a woman aged 60-75 years with acute or convalescent COVID-19. Recombination linked TRBV5-4 to TRBJ2-3, and TRBD2 matches 8 of the central bases. The CDR3 protein is CASSLAGGGTVDTQYF. The DNA is TGTGCCAGCAGCCTCGCGGGCGGGGGGACGGTGGATACGCAGTATTTT.